This T cell receptor beta chain came from a study of CD8 T cells in ankylosing spondylitis (TCRdb year 2017). Background for the entire study: To find TCR variants linked to disease, the study profiled T cell receptor beta repertoires in ankylosing spondylitis patients and healthy donors. Samples of peripheral blood were taken, and for ankylosing spondylitis patients, synovial fluid was collected as well. In total, the full study cohort was made up of some 110 healthy donors and some 26 ankylosing spondylitis patients. The study at large found these results: Some TCR beta motif variants had previously been reported in synovial fluid and blood of reactive arthritis patients, which suggested common disease-initiation mechanisms. In peripheral blood, the disease-linked clones were found at relatively low frequencies and had a CD8+ phenotype. The disease-linked clones were reported to be significantly enriched in matched synovial fluid samples from ankylosing spondylitis patients. Blood from ankylosing spondylitis patients appeared to be characterized by a TCR beta motif made up of fewer than ten highly homologous amino acid variants.

This clonotype has at least ten counts. What this receptor recognizes is not known. Base qualities are not recorded, but no much larger clone differs from it by a single base. Including cysteine and phenylalanine, the CDR3 has 15 amino acids. Only the CDR3 part of the read is kept: 45 bases, read in frame from the first base. CDR1 and CDR2 are drawn from the germline V gene: SQVTM, ANQGSEA. A distance of 15 bases separates the germline ends of V and J, which lose 5 bases and 1 base respectively. The sample was run on an Illumina HiSeq 2500. Quantitative 5'-RACE with molecular barcodes was used to prepare TCR beta libraries. For the original study's pipeline: A new computational method, built on a probabilistic model of VDJ rearrangement, was used to identify disease-linked TCR variants. The public reads were quality trimmed at Q25 with fastp and then assembled into clones with MiXCR by TCRdb, keeping productive beta chains. Each entry is one CDR3 protein sequence, shown with its most common DNA and genes. TCRdb assigned the V and J calls; the authors' analysis was not used. Present in this sample are about 100,000 distinct CDR3 sequences, 8.8% of which were seen just once. The ten largest clones take up roughly 5.6% of the sample.

The rearrangement combines TRBV29-1 with TRBJ2-1; TRBD2 might be the D gene, on 5 matching bases. The source material was blood, either unsorted or a sorted T cell fraction (not recorded which). This clonotype originated in a male donor with ankylosing spondylitis or in good health (not recorded which). CDR3 loop: CSVLVGVLSYNEQFF. The nucleotides read TGCAGCGTTCTAGTCGGGGTATTGTCCTACAATGAGCAGTTCTTC.